The T cell receptor beta chain under discussion was sequenced for a study of identical twins. Study outcomes and limitations: Clonotypes of the beta chain that were abundant in cord blood carried fewer insertions (memory repertoires showed none). Within twin pairs, the out-of-frame alpha sequences they shared showed excess low generation probability.

The CDR3 contains 14 residues. Trimming cost V 3 bases and J 7 bases; bases outside gene matches: 9. This clonotype occurred many times. Its specificity is not known. TCRdb used MiXCR to reprocess the 5' RACE reads, holding one entry per CDR3 protein. Altogether a few hundred thousand distinct CDR3 sequences are present, approximately 17% being singletons, with the ten largest covering 9.5% to 15%. The sequenced sample consisted of naive T cells sorted from blood. V usage is TRBV12-3 or TRBV12-4 and J usage is TRBJ2-7, with 7 bases fitting TRBD1. The sequence was obtained from a middle-aged man in good health. The CDR3 sequence is CASSFTTGPSEQYF. CDR3 DNA: TGTGCCAGCAGTTTTACGACAGGGCCTAGTGAGCAGTACTTC.